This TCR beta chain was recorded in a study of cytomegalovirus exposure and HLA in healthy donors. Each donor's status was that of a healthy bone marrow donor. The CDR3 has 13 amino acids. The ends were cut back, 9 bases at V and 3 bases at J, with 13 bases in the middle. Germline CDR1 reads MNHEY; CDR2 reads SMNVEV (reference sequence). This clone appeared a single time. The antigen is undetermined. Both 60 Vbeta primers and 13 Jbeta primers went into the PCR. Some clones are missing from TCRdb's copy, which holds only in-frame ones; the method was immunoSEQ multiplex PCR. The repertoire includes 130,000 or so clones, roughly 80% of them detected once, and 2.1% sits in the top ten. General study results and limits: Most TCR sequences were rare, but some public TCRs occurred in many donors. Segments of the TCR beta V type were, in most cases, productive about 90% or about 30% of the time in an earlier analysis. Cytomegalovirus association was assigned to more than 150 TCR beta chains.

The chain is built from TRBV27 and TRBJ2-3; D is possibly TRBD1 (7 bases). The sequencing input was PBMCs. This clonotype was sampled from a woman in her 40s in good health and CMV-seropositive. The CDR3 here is CASRQGGTDTQYF. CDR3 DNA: TGTGCCAGTAGACAGGGAGGAACAGATACGCAGTATTTT.